This TCR beta chain was sequenced for a study of cytomegalovirus exposure and HLA in healthy donors. Measured with immunoSEQ multiplex PCR; TCRdb has only the in-frame clones, and not every one. This table holds around 100,000 clones, about 95% found once. Sequencing was done on a sample of PBMCs. The clonotype comes from a young woman in good health and CMV-seronegative.

The CDR3 here is CATSRDVEGLYYGYTF. As DNA, the CDR3 is TGTGCCACCAGCAGAGATGTGGAGGGGCTGTACTATGGCTACACCTTC. This rearrangement joins TRBV15 to TRBJ1-2; D perhaps matches TRBD1 (5 bases). Germline V gene sequence: CDR1 LNHNV, CDR2 YYDKDF (reference sequence). The CDR3 has 16 amino acids. The V end was cut by 0 bases, the J end by 3 bases, with 14 bases between.